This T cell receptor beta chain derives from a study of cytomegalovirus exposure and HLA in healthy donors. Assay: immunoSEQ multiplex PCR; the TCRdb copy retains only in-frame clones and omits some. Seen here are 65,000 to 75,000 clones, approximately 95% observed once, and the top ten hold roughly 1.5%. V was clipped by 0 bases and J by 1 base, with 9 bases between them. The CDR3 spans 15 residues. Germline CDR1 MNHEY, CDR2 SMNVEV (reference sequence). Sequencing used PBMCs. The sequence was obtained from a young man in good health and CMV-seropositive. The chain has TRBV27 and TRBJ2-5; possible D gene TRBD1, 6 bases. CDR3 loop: CASSLSTGPQETQYF. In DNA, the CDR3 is TGTGCCAGCAGTTTATCTACAGGGCCCCAAGAGACCCAGTACTTC.